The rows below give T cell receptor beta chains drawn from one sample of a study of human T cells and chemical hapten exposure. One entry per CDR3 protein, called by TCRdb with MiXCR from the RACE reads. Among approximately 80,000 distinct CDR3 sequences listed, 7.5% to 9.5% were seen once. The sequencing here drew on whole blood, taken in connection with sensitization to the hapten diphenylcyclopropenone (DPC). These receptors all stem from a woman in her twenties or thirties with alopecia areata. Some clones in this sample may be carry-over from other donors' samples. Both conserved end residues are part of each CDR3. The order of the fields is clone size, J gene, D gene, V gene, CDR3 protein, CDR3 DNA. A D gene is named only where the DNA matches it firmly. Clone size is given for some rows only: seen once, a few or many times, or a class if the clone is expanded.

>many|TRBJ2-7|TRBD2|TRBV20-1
CSARVTTSGGFGEQYF
TGCAGTGCTAGAGTTACGACTAGCGGGGGGTTCGGCGAGCAGTACTTC
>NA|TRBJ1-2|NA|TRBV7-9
CASSSLIYGYTF
TGTGCCAGCAGCTCCTTGATCTATGGCTACACCTTC
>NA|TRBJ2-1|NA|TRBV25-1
CASSAPGPTNEWQFF
TGTGCCAGCAGTGCACCGGGACCGACCAATGAGTGGCAGTTCTTC
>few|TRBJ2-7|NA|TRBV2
CASSVEQGSYEQYF
TGTGCCAGCAGTGTAGAACAGGGCTCCTACGAGCAGTACTTC
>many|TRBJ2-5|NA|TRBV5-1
CASSAGGETQYF
TGCGCCAGCAGCGCCGGGGGAGAGACCCAGTACTTC
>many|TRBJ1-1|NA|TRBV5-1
CASSSRQRNTEAFF
TGCGCCAGCAGCTCGAGACAGAGGAACACTGAAGCTTTCTTT
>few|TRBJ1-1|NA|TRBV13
CASSFEGTEAFF
TGTGCCAGCAGCTTTGAGGGGACAGAAGCTTTCTTT
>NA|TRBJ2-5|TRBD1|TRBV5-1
CASSLAIHSQGVQETQYF
TGCGCCAGCAGTCTCGCCATCCATTCACAGGGGGTCCAAGAGACCCAGTACTTC
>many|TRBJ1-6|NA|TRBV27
CASSSTPEGDNSPLHF
TGTGCCAGCAGTTCAACCCCGGAGGGAGATAATTCACCCCTCCACTTT
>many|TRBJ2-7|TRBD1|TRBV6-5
CASSYSSGTAYEQYF
TGTGCCAGCAGTTACTCCTCCGGGACAGCCTACGAGCAGTACTTC
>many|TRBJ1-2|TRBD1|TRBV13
CASSFWDRENYGYTF
TGTGCCAGCAGCTTTTGGGACAGGGAAAACTATGGCTACACCTTC
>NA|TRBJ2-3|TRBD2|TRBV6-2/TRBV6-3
CASSYERGDLTVVTDTQYF
TGTGCCAGCAGTTATGAGCGGGGGGACCTGACGGTTGTGACAGATACGCAGTATTTT
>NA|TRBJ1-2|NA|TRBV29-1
CSLGGGSANYGYTF
TGCAGCCTGGGGGGAGGGTCGGCTAACTATGGCTACACCTTC
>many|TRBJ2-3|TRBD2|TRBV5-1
CASSLLGPGGPTDTQYF
TGCGCCAGCAGCCTGCTAGGTCCGGGGGGTCCCACAGATACGCAGTATTTT
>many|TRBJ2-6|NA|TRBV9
CASSVEGGPSNVLTF
TGTGCCAGCAGCGTAGAGGGGGGACCTTCCAACGTCCTGACTTTC
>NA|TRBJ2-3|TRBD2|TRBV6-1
CASSEQASGGTDTQYF
TGTGCCAGCAGTGAACAAGCTAGCGGGGGGACAGATACGCAGTATTTT
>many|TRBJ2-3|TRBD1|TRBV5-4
CASSPPRQGSADTQYF
TGTGCCAGCAGCCCACCGAGACAGGGAAGCGCAGATACGCAGTATTTT
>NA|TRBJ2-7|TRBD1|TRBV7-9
CAIGGQLLEQYF
TGTGCCATTGGGGGACAGCTCCTTGAGCAGTACTTC
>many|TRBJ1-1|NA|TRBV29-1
CSVVRRLNTEAFF
TGCAGCGTTGTACGTAGATTGAACACTGAAGCTTTCTTT
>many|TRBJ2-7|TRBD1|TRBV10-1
CASSVRQGSEQYF
TGCGCCAGCAGTGTTCGACAGGGTAGCGAGCAGTACTTC
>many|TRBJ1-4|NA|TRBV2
CASRDATEKLFF
TGTGCCAGCAGGGATGCCACTGAAAAACTGTTTTTT
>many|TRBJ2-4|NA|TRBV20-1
CSASWWQIQNIQYF
TGCAGTGCTAGTTGGTGGCAGATTCAAAACATTCAGTACTTC
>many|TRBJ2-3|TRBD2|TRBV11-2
CASSPRLGLAGTDTQYF
TGTGCCAGCAGCCCTAGATTGGGACTAGCGGGCACAGATACGCAGTATTTT
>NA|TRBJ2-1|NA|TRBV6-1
CASSKGTELGEQFF
TGTGCCAGCAGTAAGGGGACTGAGTTAGGAGAGCAGTTCTTC
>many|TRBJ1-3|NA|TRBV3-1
CASSQSGYSGNTIYF
TGTGCCAGCAGCCAGTCGGGCTACTCTGGAAACACCATATATTTT
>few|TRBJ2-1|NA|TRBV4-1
CASSTRDLGAYNEQFF
TGCGCCAGCAGCACCCGGGACTTGGGGGCGTATAATGAGCAGTTCTTC
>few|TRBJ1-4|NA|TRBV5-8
CASSFGGVGEKLFF
TGTGCCAGCAGCTTCGGGGGCGTAGGTGAAAAACTGTTTTTT
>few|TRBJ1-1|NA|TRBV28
CASRERRGGEAFF
TGTGCCAGCAGAGAAAGAAGGGGGGGTGAAGCTTTCTTT
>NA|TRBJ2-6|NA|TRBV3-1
CASSQDTLGGVISGANVLTF
TGTGCCAGCAGCCAAGATACCCTTGGAGGGGTTATCTCTGGGGCCAACGTCCTGACTTTC
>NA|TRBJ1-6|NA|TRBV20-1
CSATKGGVGSPLHF
TGCAGTGCTACCAAGGGGGGCGTTGGTTCACCCCTCCACTTT
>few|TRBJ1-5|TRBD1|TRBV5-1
CASSLSQGEPQHF
TGCGCCAGCAGCTTGTCACAGGGGGAGCCCCAGCATTTT
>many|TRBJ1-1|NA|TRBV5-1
CASSLAGGAGDTEAFF
TGCGCCAGCAGCTTGGCGGGCGGAGCTGGGGACACTGAAGCTTTCTTT
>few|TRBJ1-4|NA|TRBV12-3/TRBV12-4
CASSLSIGNEKLFF
TGTGCCAGCAGTTTGTCCATTGGGAATGAAAAACTGTTTTTT
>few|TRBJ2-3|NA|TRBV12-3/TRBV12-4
CASSLVPRGTDTQYF
TGTGCCAGCAGTTTGGTTCCCAGGGGCACAGATACGCAGTATTTT
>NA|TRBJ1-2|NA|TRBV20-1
CSARDQRVSGYTF
TGCAGTGCTAGAGATCAGAGGGTCAGCGGCTACACCTTC
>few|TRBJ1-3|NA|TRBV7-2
CASSLGARAAGNTIYF
TGTGCCAGCAGCTTAGGGGCCAGGGCAGCTGGAAACACCATATATTTT
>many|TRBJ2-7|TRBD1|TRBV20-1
CSASYGTGKSYEQYF
TGCAGTGCTAGCTATGGGACAGGGAAGTCCTACGAGCAGTACTTC
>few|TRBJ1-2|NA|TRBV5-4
CASSPGGGSGYTF
TGTGCCAGCAGCCCCGGGGGGGGGTCTGGCTACACCTTC
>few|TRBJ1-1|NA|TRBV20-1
CSARDLGGDTEAFF
TGCAGTGCTAGAGATTTAGGGGGTGATACTGAAGCTTTCTTT
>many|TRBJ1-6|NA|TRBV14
CASSQVERGPYYNSPLHF
TGTGCCAGCAGCCAAGTTGAGCGGGGGCCCTACTATAATTCACCCCTCCACTTT
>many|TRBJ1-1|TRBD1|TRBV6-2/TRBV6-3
CASNYVQGMNTEAFF
TGTGCCAGCAACTATGTACAGGGGATGAACACTGAAGCTTTCTTT